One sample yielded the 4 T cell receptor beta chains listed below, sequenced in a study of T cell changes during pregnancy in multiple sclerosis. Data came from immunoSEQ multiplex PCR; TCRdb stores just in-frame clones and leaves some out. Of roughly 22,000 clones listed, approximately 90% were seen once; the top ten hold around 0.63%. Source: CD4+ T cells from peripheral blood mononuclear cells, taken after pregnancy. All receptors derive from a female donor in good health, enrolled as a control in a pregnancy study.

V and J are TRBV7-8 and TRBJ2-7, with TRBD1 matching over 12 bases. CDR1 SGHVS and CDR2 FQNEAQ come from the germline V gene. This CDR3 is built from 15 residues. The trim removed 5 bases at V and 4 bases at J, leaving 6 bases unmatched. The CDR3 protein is CASSLGTGGSYEQYF. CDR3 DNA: TGTGCCAGCAGCCTAGGGACAGGGGGCAGTTACGAGCAGTACTTC.

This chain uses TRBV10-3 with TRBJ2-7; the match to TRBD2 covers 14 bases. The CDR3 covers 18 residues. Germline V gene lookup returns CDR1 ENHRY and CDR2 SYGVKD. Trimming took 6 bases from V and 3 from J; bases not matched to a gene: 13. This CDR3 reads CAIRGTSGREGGLYEQYF. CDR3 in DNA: TGTGCCATCAGGGGGACTAGCGGGAGAGAAGGCGGACTCTACGAGCAGTACTTC.

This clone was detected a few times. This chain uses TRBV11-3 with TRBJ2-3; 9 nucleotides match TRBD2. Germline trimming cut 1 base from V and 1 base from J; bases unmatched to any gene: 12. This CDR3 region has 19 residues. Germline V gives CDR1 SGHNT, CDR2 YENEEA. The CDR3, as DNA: TGTGCCAGCAGCTTAGGGGAACGTCTGGGACTAGCCGGCACAGATACGCAGTATTTT. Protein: CASSLGERLGLAGTDTQYF. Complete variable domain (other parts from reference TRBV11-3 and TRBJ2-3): EAGVVQSPRYKIIEKKQPVAFWCNPISGHNTLYWYLQNLGQGPELLIRYENEEAVDDSQLPKDRFSAERLKGVDSTLKIQPAELGDSAVYLCASSLGERLGLAGTDTQYFGPGTRLTVL.

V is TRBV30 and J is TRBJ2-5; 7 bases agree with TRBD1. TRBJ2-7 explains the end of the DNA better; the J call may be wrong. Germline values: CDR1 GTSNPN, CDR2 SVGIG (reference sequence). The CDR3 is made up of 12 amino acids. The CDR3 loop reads CAWRLQGYEQYF. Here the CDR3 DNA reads TGTGCCTGGAGACTACAGGGGTACGAGCAGTACTTC.